What follows is one T cell receptor beta chain and its context. Its antigen is currently unknown. V gave up 2 bases and J gave up 0 bases, with 8 bases separating them. Germline V CDR1 and CDR2: MNHEY, SMNVEV (reference sequence). The CDR3 totals 15 residues. The record originates from a study of T cell clones after liver transplantation. For the study at large: In this trial, immunosuppression withdrawal was attempted within 2 years of liver transplant. Post-transplant blood was tracked for graft-donor-reactive T cell clones identified in a pre-transplant mixed lymphocyte reaction. Three of the eight recipients were HCV-positive; the rest had non-autoimmune, non-viral transplant indications. Findings and caveats of the study: Small, mixed patient groups and varying post-transplant times limit these conclusions.

The data were produced by immunoSEQ multiplex PCR, yet TCRdb's version contains in-frame clones alone and is incomplete. The sample holds more than 65,000 clones, under 95% seen once. This TCR derives from a human donor who received a liver transplant. The sequencing used CD4+ T cells from blood, collected before liver transplant. V and J are TRBV27 and TRBJ1-3; the D is unclear. DNA for the CDR3: TGTGCCAGCAGTTTAAACGGTGTCTCTGGAAACACCATATATTTT. Translating gives CASSLNGVSGNTIYF.